The 11 T cell receptor beta chains given below trace back to one sample, sequenced in a study of molecular identifiers for immune sequencing clone quantification (dated by TCRdb to 2016 to 2019). Preparation of the library involved PCR. The instrument given in TCRdb is Illumina MiSeq. TCRdb applied fastp at Q25 and MiXCR to the public reads, then kept only in-frame beta chains. CDR3 protein sequences are deduplicated, and each keeps its most common genes and DNA. Recorded for this sample are over 35,000 distinct CDR3 sequences; approximately 17% of them occurred a single time. Approximately 6.4% of the sample lies in the top ten. The sample was naive CD8+ T cells from blood, with Jurkat cell RNA spiked in. This specimen's cell subset or site label, interpreted: FACS-sorted CD8+CD4-CCR7+CD45RA+ naive T cells. The source of these receptors is a human donor in good health. Some libraries in this study had Jurkat cell RNA spiked in.

This clonotype was seen at least ten times. The J gene is TRBJ1-1, the V gene TRBV10-3; tentative D call: TRBD1 (6 bases). The CDR3 covers 15 residues. CDR1 ENHRY and CDR2 SYGVKD come from the germline V gene. The CDR3 DNA follows: TGTGCTGTCGGGGCTACAGGGACCAAGAACACTGAAGCTTTCTTT. This codes for CAVGATGTKNTEAFF.

This clonotype was observed at least ten times. The rearrangement joins TRBV6-5 to TRBJ2-7; tentative D call: TRBD2 (6 bases). With 3 bases removed from V and 2 bases from J, the gap between germline ends came to 11 bases. Germline lookup yields CDR1 MNHEY and CDR2 SVGAGI. The CDR3 runs to 14 residues. CDR3 sequence reads: CASSYRRGAYEQYF. The CDR3 bases are TGTGCCAGCAGTTATCGGCGCGGGGCCTACGAGCAGTACTTC.

This clonotype came up many times. The V and J genes are TRBV29-1 and TRBJ2-5, with 11 bases aligning to TRBD2. The V gene end was trimmed by 2 bases and the J gene end by 7 bases; junction bases not matched to a gene: 6. The CDR3 is 14 residues long. CDR1 SQVTM and CDR2 ANQGSEA come from the germline V gene. CDR3 in DNA: TGCAGCGTTGAATGGACTAGCGGGTCGGGGACCCAGTACTTC. Its protein product is CSVEWTSGSGTQYF.

The chain links TRBV6-2 or TRBV6-3 to TRBJ2-5; 12 nucleotides line up with TRBD2. Germline trimming cut 2 bases from V and 2 bases from J; bases unmatched to any gene: 9. The CDR3 consists of 18 residues. In germline, CDR1 is MNHEY, CDR2 SVGEGT. Here the CDR3 DNA reads TGTGCCAGCAGTTACCCCCGGACTAGCGGGGCGATTCAAGAGACCCAGTACTTC. It is translated as CASSYPRTSGAIQETQYF.

In its sample, this clonotype was seen many times. The V gene is TRBV5-1, the J gene TRBJ2-1; D not resolved. The V gene lost 2 bases and the J gene lost 0 bases, with 6 bases spanning the gap. Germline assignment: CDR1 SGHRS and CDR2 YFSETQ. The CDR3 extends over 14 amino acids. CDR3 amino acids: CASSFYSSYNEQFF. The CDR3 DNA is TGCGCCAGCAGCTTCTATAGCTCCTACAATGAGCAGTTCTTC.

The chain joins TRBV15 to TRBJ2-3; the D gene is possibly TRBD2 (6 bases). This CDR3 has 17 residues. Germline V gene lookup returns CDR1 LNHNV and CDR2 YYDKDF (reference sequence). Trimming removed 1 base from V and 3 bases from J, with 17 bases in between. CDR3 in DNA: TGTGCCACCAGCAGAGTTCACGGGGGAAGTGATACAGATACGCAGTATTTT. It translates to CATSRVHGGSDTDTQYF.

A word on this clonotype: A much larger clone is a single base away; this may be a read error. This sequence joins TRBV6-2 or TRBV6-3 and TRBJ2-3; possible D gene TRBD2, 6 bases. The CDR3 sequence is 19 residues long. V lost 1 base, J lost 6 bases, and 26 bases lay in between. CDR1 MNHEY and CDR2 SVGEGT come from the germline V gene. For the CDR3, the DNA is TGTGCCAGCAGTTACTACGTTGGGCGGGGTACTGTCCCTGAGGATACGCAGTATTTT. Translating it yields CASSYYVGRGTVPEDTQYF.

The rearrangement uses TRBV13 and TRBJ2-4; 13 bases are a match to TRBD2. The CDR3 sequence is 15 residues long. The V gene's germline CDR1 is PRHDT and CDR2 FYEKMQ (reference sequence). J was trimmed by 14 bases and V by 8 bases; bases with no gene match: 15. The CDR3 region has the DNA TGTGCCAGCGAAAGAAGGCAGGGGACTAGCGGGACGAAGTACTTC. Amino acids: CASERRQGTSGTKYF.

A remark on this clonotype: A much larger clone lies a single base off, so this may be a read error. V is TRBV6-5 and J is TRBJ2-7, with D tentatively TRBD2 (5 bases). The V gene's germline CDR1 is MNHEY and CDR2 SVGAGI. CDR3 size: 16 residues. Written as DNA, the CDR3 is TGTGCCAGCAGTCACTCGGGGTACGTTGGTGGGTACGAGCAGTACTTC. Residues: CASSHSGYVGGYEQYF.

The genes are TRBV7-9 and TRBJ2-3; the D is unclear. Trimming pared 4 bases from V and 0 bases from J, leaving 14 bases between. Germline values: CDR1 SEHNR, CDR2 FQNEAQ (reference sequence). This CDR3 has 16 amino acids. CDR3 in amino acids: CASSSTVPPSTDTQYF. The DNA for the CDR3 is TGTGCCAGCAGCTCCACAGTGCCTCCTAGCACAGATACGCAGTATTTT.

This clonotype was picked up one time. This may be a read error, as it is one base from a much larger clone. The V call is TRBV28, the J call TRBJ1-4, with D unclear. The CDR3 has 11 residues. Germline CDR1 MDHEN, CDR2 SYDVKM. The CDR3 sequence: CAGSPNEKLFF. CDR3 nucleotide sequence: TGTGCCGGCAGTCCTAATGAAAAACTGTTTTTT. Supplemented by reference TRBV28 and TRBJ1-4, the full variable domain reads DVKVTQSSRYLVKRTGEKVFLECVQDMDHENMFWYRQDPGLGLRLIYFSYDVKMKEKGDIPEGYSVSREKKERFSLILESASTNQTSMYLCAGSPNEKLFFGSGTQLSVL.